Here is one T cell receptor beta chain with its context. Its cognate antigen is unknown. Germline V gene sequence: CDR1 KGHSH, CDR2 LQKENI. The CDR3 has 13 amino acids. Trimming took 3 bases from V and 8 from J, leaving 11 bases between them. No culture step preceded sequencing of the ex vivo isolated memory T cells. These data come from a study of CD4 T cell repertoires in COVID-19. On the study more broadly: CFSE-low cells expanded about nine days with IL-2, then restimulated with other coronavirus spikes.

TCRdb's copy holds only in-frame clones and misses some; the assay was immunoSEQ multiplex PCR. This sample has approximately 22,000 clones, with more than 75% found just once. Study results and caveats: Between about 6 and 28% of SARS-CoV-2 clonotypes also appeared in SARS-CoV and/or HKU1 spike cultures. Sharing of several most expanded SARS-CoV-2-reactive clonotypes across memory subsets suggested intraclonal diversification.

This chain connects TRBV18 to TRBJ2-1; possible D gene TRBD2, 6 bases. The sample here was central memory CD4+ T cells from blood, taken before the COVID-19 pandemic. The clonotype comes from a human donor who had COVID-19. In nucleotides, the CDR3 is TGTGCCAGCTCACCCAGACTAGTGGATGAGCAGTTCTTC. Translating it yields CASSPRLVDEQFF.